Listed here are 31 T cell receptor beta chains from one sample, sequenced in a study of blood T cell repertoires in COVID-19. Libraries were prepared by immunoSEQ multiplex PCR; TCRdb keeps only in-frame clonotypes and omits some of them. The table records about 260,000 clones, around 87% of them present only once. The sample was peripheral blood. The receptors were sampled from a woman in her 50s with acute or convalescent COVID-19.

The chain carries TRBV29-1 and TRBJ1-5; the D gene is possibly TRBD1 (5 bases). Trimming shortened V by 2 bases and J by 2 bases, and 7 bases separated the two germline ends. The CDR3 is made up of 13 amino acids. Per the germline V gene, CDR1 is SQVTM and CDR2 is ANQGSEA. CDR3 nucleotide sequence: TGCAGCGTTGAACAGGGTGGCAATCAGCCCCAGCATTTT. The encoded protein is CSVEQGGNQPQHF.

This rearrangement joins TRBV21-1 to TRBJ2-7; TRBD2 reflects the table's D call only, with no check against the DNA. TRBV21-1 is reported as a pseudogene. This CDR3 comprises 19 residues. The CDR3 nucleotides read TGTGCCAGCAGCAAAGGGGATAGATGGAGGGACGGACCCTCCTACGAGCAGTACTTC. It is translated as CASSKGDRWRDGPSYEQYF.

The J gene is TRBJ1-2, the V gene TRBV6-1, with TRBD1 matching over 8 bases. The CDR3 runs to 15 residues. The germline V gene encodes CDR1 MNHNS and CDR2 SASEGT. The V gene end was trimmed by 2 bases and the J gene end by 4 bases; junction bases not matched to a gene: 6. For the CDR3, the DNA is TGTGCCAGCAGTGAACTCGCAGGGGGCGCCTATGGCTACACCTTC. Its protein is CASSELAGGAYGYTF.

The chain uses TRBV10-3 and TRBJ2-7; D gene uncertain. The length of the CDR3 is 12 residues. V gave up 2 bases and J gave up 4 bases, with 6 bases separating them. Germline V CDR1 and CDR2: ENHRY, SYGVKD. The CDR3 bases are TGTGCCATCAGTGAGCCCTCTTACGAGCAGTACTTC. It encodes CAISEPSYEQYF.

The V gene is TRBV7-9, the J gene TRBJ1-3; no reliable D call. The CDR3 spans 15 residues. Trimming cost V 5 bases and J 4 bases, with 15 bases left between them. In germline, CDR1 is SEHNR, CDR2 FQNEAQ (reference sequence). In nucleotides, the CDR3 is TGTGCCAGCAGCCCACGTCCGGGTTCGGGAAACACCATATATTTT. This encodes CASSPRPGSGNTIYF. Full variable domain (missing parts from reference TRBV7-9 and TRBJ1-3): DTGVSQNPRHKITKRGQNVTFRCDPISEHNRLYWYRQTLGQGPEFLTYFQNEAQLEKSRLLSDRFSAERPKGSFSTLEIQRTEQGDSAMYLCASSPRPGSGNTIYFGEGSWLTVV.

This chain connects TRBV28 to TRBJ1-1, with D tentatively TRBD1 (5 bases). The CDR3 has 12 amino acids. Trimming removed 6 bases at V and 5 bases at J, with 10 bases between. Germline V CDR1 and CDR2: MDHEN, SYDVKM. CDR3 in DNA: TGTGCCAGCAGCTCAGGGTTTACTGAAGCTTTCTTT. It translates to CASSSGFTEAFF. Looking up the rest from reference TRBV28 and TRBJ1-1 gives the full variable domain: DVKVTQSSRYLVKRTGEKVFLECVQDMDHENMFWYRQDPGLGLRLIYFSYDVKMKEKGDIPEGYSVSREKKERFSLILESASTNQTSMYLCASSSGFTEAFFGQGTRLTVV.

The CDR3: CASSFRDRAYEQYF. For the CDR3, the DNA is TGTGCCAGCAGCTTCCGGGACAGGGCCTACGAGCAGTACTTC. V is TRBV5-4 and J is TRBJ2-7; the match to TRBD1 covers 9 bases. The CDR3 totals 14 residues. Germline loops: CDR1 SGHNT, CDR2 YYREEE (reference sequence). After removal of 2 bases from V and 2 bases from J, the junction contained 2 bases not matched to a gene.

This clone was detected only a few times. The gene calls are TRBV7-3 and TRBJ1-1; D may be TRBD1 (6 bases). This CDR3 comprises 15 residues. The V end lost 3 bases, the J end lost 4 bases, and 15 bases lay between the germline ends. The germline CDR1 and CDR2 sequences are SGHTA and FQGTGA. CDR3 in DNA: TGTGCCAGCAGCTTTTCCCCCCAGGGGATCACTGAAGCTTTCTTT. Amino acid sequence: CASSFSPQGITEAFF.

The chain joins TRBV7-9 to TRBJ1-3, with 10 bases lining up with TRBD1. The V and J ends lost 4 bases and 4 bases, in that order; junction bases with no gene match: 7. The CDR3 is made up of 16 amino acids. From germline, CDR1 is SEHNR and CDR2 FQNEAQ (reference sequence). Here the CDR3 reads CASSSQGQGWGNTIYF. In DNA, the CDR3 is TGTGCCAGCAGCTCGCAGGGACAGGGGTGGGGAAACACCATATATTTT.

The CDR3 sequence: CASSEAVGVNSNQPQHF. The CDR3, as DNA: TGTGCCAGCAGTGAAGCTGTAGGGGTGAATAGCAATCAGCCCCAGCATTTT. This chain links TRBV6-1 with TRBJ1-5, with D perhaps TRBD1 (5 bases). The germline V gene encodes CDR1 MNHNS and CDR2 SASEGT. The CDR3 totals 17 residues. Deletions cut 0 bases from V and 0 bases from J, with 12 bases between.

This chain links TRBV11-2 with TRBJ1-5, with D perhaps TRBD1 (5 bases). This CDR3 comprises 18 residues. Germline V gene data show CDR1 as SGHAT and CDR2 as FQNNGV. V shed 0 bases and J shed 7 bases, with 22 bases lying between them. Written as DNA, the CDR3 is TGTGCCAGCAGCTTAGACCCAGCCTCGGGCAACGCAGGGCAGCCCCAGCATTTT. Translation gives CASSLDPASGNAGQPQHF.

The chain carries TRBV7-6 and TRBJ2-2; 13 nucleotides agree with TRBD2. CDR1 is SGHVS and CDR2 is FNYEAQ in the germline V gene. V lost 2 bases to trimming and J lost 5 bases; unmatched junction nucleotides: 5. The CDR3 totals 17 residues. This CDR3 reads CASSLIGTSGTTGELFF. CDR3 nucleotides: TGTGCCAGCAGCTTAATAGGGACTAGCGGGACAACCGGGGAGCTGTTTTTT. Complete variable domain (other parts from reference TRBV7-6 and TRBJ2-2): GAGVSQSPRYKVTKRGQDVALRCDPISGHVSLYWYRQALGQGPEFLTYFNYEAQQDKSGLPNDRFSAERPEGSISTLTIQRTEQRDSAMYRCASSLIGTSGTTGELFFGEGSRLTVL.

CDR3 DNA sequence: TGTGCCAGCAGCTCGGGACTAGCGGGAGTAAGGGAGACCCAGTACTTC. It yields the protein CASSSGLAGVRETQYF. The J gene is TRBJ2-5, the V gene TRBV5-4; TRBD2 agrees at 14 bases. Trimming cost V 3 bases and J 5 bases; bases outside gene matches: 6. Germline CDR1 reads SGHNT; CDR2 reads YYREEE (reference sequence). CDR3 length: 16 residues.

This rearrangement joins TRBV28 to TRBJ1-2; D is uncertain. Trimming took 3 bases from V and 5 from J, leaving 16 bases between them. The CDR3 extends over 15 amino acids. CDR1 is MDHEN and CDR2 is SYDVKM in the germline V gene. CDR3: CASSLTPGHLYGYTF. DNA of the CDR3: TGTGCCAGCAGTTTGACCCCGGGTCACCTTTATGGCTACACCTTC.

The chain links TRBV30 to TRBJ1-6, with D possibly TRBD1 on 6 matching bases. Germline values: CDR1 GTSNPN, CDR2 SVGIG (reference sequence). The V end lost 6 bases, the J end lost 0 bases, and 12 bases lay between the germline ends. This CDR3 is built from 15 residues. This chain's CDR3 is CACRQESSYNSPLHF. The CDR3 region has the DNA TGTGCCTGCCGACAGGAGAGCTCCTATAATTCACCCCTCCACTTT.

J is TRBJ2-7 and V is TRBV11-2; 8 bases agree with TRBD2. The V and J ends lost 4 bases and 7 bases, in that order; junction bases with no gene match: 3. The CDR3 totals 12 residues. Germline V gene sequence: CDR1 SGHAT, CDR2 FQNNGV. The CDR3 DNA reads as TGTGCCAGCAGCTCGGGACTAGTAGAGCAGTACTTC. Encoded protein: CASSSGLVEQYF.

The rearrangement links TRBV7-9 to TRBJ2-7, with a possible D match to TRBD1 (6 bases). Trimming took 7 bases from V and 1 from J, leaving 8 bases between them. The CDR3 contains 12 residues. The germline V gene encodes CDR1 SEHNR and CDR2 FQNEAQ (reference sequence). The CDR3 protein is CASTTGSYEQYF. The CDR3 DNA reads TGTGCCAGCACCACAGGGTCCTACGAGCAGTACTTC.

This clone came up a few times. The chain joins TRBV14 to TRBJ2-7; D is undetermined. Between the trimmed V and J ends, which lost 1 base and 4 bases, there was a span of 8 bases. The CDR3 extends over 13 amino acids. Germline CDR1 and CDR2: SGHDN and FVKESK. The CDR3 protein is CASSQGARYEQYF. The CDR3 DNA follows: TGTGCCAGCAGCCAAGGCGCGAGGTACGAGCAGTACTTC.

J is TRBJ2-2 and V is TRBV24-1, with 9 bases matching TRBD1. With V trimmed by 6 bases and J by 6 bases, 7 bases remained unmatched. The length of the CDR3 is 15 residues. Germline CDR1 KGHDR, CDR2 SFDVKD. CDR3 DNA: TGTGCCACCAGTCGAGTACAGGGGGCGGCCGGGGAGCTGTTTTTT. Residues: CATSRVQGAAGELFF.

This rearrangement joins TRBV19 to TRBJ2-7; tentative D call: TRBD1 (5 bases). The CDR3 is made up of 14 amino acids. The V and J ends lost 7 bases and 1 base respectively, with 14 bases between them. The germline V gene has CDR1 LNHDA and CDR2 SQIVND (reference sequence). The CDR3 DNA follows: TGTGCCAGTACCCAAGGGGCAGCGTCCTACGAGCAGTACTTC. This translates into CASTQGAASYEQYF.

V is TRBV19 and J is TRBJ1-1, with D unclear. Germline values: CDR1 LNHDA, CDR2 SQIVND (reference sequence). The CDR3 contains 14 residues. The V end lost 6 bases, the J end lost 6 bases, and 17 bases lay between the germline ends. This CDR3 reads CASSPRGLRAEAFF. The CDR3 DNA sequence: TGTGCCAGTAGCCCACGAGGGTTGAGAGCTGAAGCTTTCTTT.

The chain is built from TRBV13 and TRBJ1-4; D not resolved. This CDR3 is 14 amino acids long. CDR1 and CDR2 (germline): PRHDT, FYEKMQ (reference sequence). The V end lost 5 bases, the J end lost 5 bases, and 12 bases lay between the germline ends. CDR3 in amino acids: CASSLGLGNEKLFF. The CDR3 bases are TGTGCCAGCAGCCTCGGACTCGGGAATGAAAAACTGTTTTTT.

As for this clone: The sample carries other DNA sequences with the same CDR3. The chain couples TRBV7-2 to TRBJ2-7, with 9 bases that match TRBD1. Trimming took 3 bases from V and 4 from J; bases not matched to a gene: 1. Germline CDR1 reads SGHTA; CDR2 reads FQGNSA. CDR3 length: 13 amino acids. The CDR3 DNA reads TGTGCCAGCAGCTTGGACAGGGGTTACGAGCAGTACTTC. Translating it yields CASSLDRGYEQYF.

The chain links TRBV18 to TRBJ1-6; TRBD1 is a possible D gene (6 bases). This CDR3 is 13 amino acids long. Germline CDR1 and CDR2: KGHSH and LQKENI. With 5 bases removed from V and 10 bases from J, the gap between germline ends came to 12 bases. The CDR3 region is CASSANRASPLHF. The CDR3, as DNA: TGTGCCAGCTCAGCTAACAGGGCGTCACCCCTCCACTTT.

This clone is a singleton in its sample. This chain joins TRBV28 and TRBJ1-1; D not certain. Germline lookup yields CDR1 MDHEN and CDR2 SYDVKM. The CDR3 sequence is 11 residues long. Between the trimmed V and J ends, which lost 11 bases and 7 bases, there was a span of 14 bases. The DNA for the CDR3 is TGTGCCGCGGCTGAGCAGTATGAAGCTTTCTTT. Its translation is CAAAEQYEAFF.

The rearrangement links TRBV7-2 to TRBJ2-7, with D maybe TRBD1 (6 bases). This CDR3 contains 13 residues. CDR1 is SGHTA, CDR2 FQGNSA, per germline. The V end lost 6 bases, the J end lost 4 bases, and 13 bases lay between the germline ends. This CDR3 reads CASRPQGSYEQYF. CDR3 in DNA: TGTGCCAGCAGACCACAGGGTTCGTACGAGCAGTACTTC.

The rearrangement uses TRBV9 and TRBJ1-4; 7 positions agree with TRBD1. The CDR3 is made up of 17 amino acids. The V gene end was trimmed by 0 bases and the J gene end by 0 bases; junction bases not matched to a gene: 5. CDR1 is SGDLS, CDR2 YYNGEE, per germline. CDR3 nucleotide sequence: TGTGCCAGCAGCGTAGATCCAGGGGGTTCAACTAATGAAAAACTGTTTTTT. It is translated as CASSVDPGGSTNEKLFF.

The gene calls are TRBV7-2 and TRBJ2-3; 10 nucleotides agree with TRBD1. Trimming cost V 6 bases and J 0 bases; bases outside gene matches: 6. The CDR3 has 16 amino acids. In germline, CDR1 is SGHTA, CDR2 FQGNSA. CDR3 amino acids: CASRPTGQGSTDTQYF. The CDR3, as DNA: TGTGCCAGCAGACCGACGGGACAGGGGAGCACAGATACGCAGTATTTT. Drawing the rest from reference TRBV7-2 and TRBJ2-3, the complete variable domain is GAGVSQSPSNKVTEKGKDVELRCDPISGHTALYWYRQSLGQGLEFLIYFQGNSAPDKSGLPSDRFSAERTGGSVSTLTIQRTQQEDSAVYLCASRPTGQGSTDTQYFGPGTRLTVL.

This chain links TRBV28 with TRBJ2-1; D call uncertain. The CDR3 is 14 amino acids. Germline assignment: CDR1 MDHEN and CDR2 SYDVKM. The V end lost 7 bases, the J end lost 9 bases, and 19 bases lay between the germline ends. The CDR3 is CASNTQLLGGEQFF. In nucleotides, the CDR3 is TGTGCCAGCAACACTCAACTCCTAGGTGGTGAGCAGTTCTTC. The full variable domain, its missing parts supplied by reference TRBV28 and TRBJ2-1, is DVKVTQSSRYLVKRTGEKVFLECVQDMDHENMFWYRQDPGLGLRLIYFSYDVKMKEKGDIPEGYSVSREKKERFSLILESASTNQTSMYLCASNTQLLGGEQFFGPGTRLTVL.

This clone was picked up one time. As DNA, the CDR3 is TGCGCCAGCAGCCAAGATCCCAGGGACTACACCTTC. Translation: CASSQDPRDYTF. The rearrangement uses TRBV4-1 and TRBJ1-2; D may be TRBD1 (5 bases). The CDR3 covers 12 residues. CDR1 is MGHRA and CDR2 is YSYEKL in the germline V gene. V gave up 0 bases and J gave up 10 bases, with 9 bases separating them.

This sequence joins TRBV6-2 or TRBV6-3 and TRBJ1-2; no definite D call. This CDR3 spans 15 amino acids. Germline assignment: CDR1 MNHEY and CDR2 SVGEGT. Trimming pared 2 bases from V and 0 bases from J, leaving 10 bases between. CDR3 nucleotide sequence: TGTGCCAGCAGTTACGCGCCCACCACTAACTATGGCTACACCTTC. This translates into CASSYAPTTNYGYTF.